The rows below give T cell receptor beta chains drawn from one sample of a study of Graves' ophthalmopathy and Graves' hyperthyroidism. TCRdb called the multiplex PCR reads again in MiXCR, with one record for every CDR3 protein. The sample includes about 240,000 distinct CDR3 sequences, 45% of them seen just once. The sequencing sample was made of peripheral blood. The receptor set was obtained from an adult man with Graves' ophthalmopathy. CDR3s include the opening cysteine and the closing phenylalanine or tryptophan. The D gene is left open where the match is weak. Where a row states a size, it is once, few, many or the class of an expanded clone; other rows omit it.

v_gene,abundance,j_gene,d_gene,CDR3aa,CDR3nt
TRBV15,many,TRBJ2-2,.,CATSRDGDTHTGELFF,TGTGCCACCAGCAGAGACGGTGACACTCACACCGGGGAGCTGTTTTTT
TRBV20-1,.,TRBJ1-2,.,CSAYKTDYGYTF,TGCAGTGCTTATAAGACAGACTATGGCTACACCTTC
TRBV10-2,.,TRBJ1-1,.,CASSLPPPGNTEAFF,TGCGCCAGCAGCTTACCACCTCCGGGGAACACTGAAGCTTTCTTT
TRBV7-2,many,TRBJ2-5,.,CASEIRQTQYF,TGTGCCAGCGAGATCAGGCAGACCCAGTACTTC
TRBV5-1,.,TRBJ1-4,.,CASSSGAGAREKLFF,TGCGCCAGCAGCTCGGGCGCGGGCGCGAGGGAAAAACTGTTTTTT
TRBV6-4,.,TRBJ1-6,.,CASSLTGDSPLHF,TGTGCCAGCAGCCTAACTGGGGATTCACCCCTCCACTTT
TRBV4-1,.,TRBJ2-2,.,CASSQTLDSTGELFF,TGCGCCAGCAGCCAAACCCTGGACAGCACCGGGGAGCTGTTTTTT
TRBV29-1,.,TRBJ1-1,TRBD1,CSGDRDTEAFF,TGCAGCGGGGACAGGGACACTGAAGCTTTCTTT
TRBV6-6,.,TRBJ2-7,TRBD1,CASSYSLATGAYEQYF,TGTGCCAGCAGTTACTCTTTGGCGACAGGGGCGTACGAGCAGTACTTC
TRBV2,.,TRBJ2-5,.,CASSARSSF,TGTGCCAGCAGTGCTCGGAGTAGCTTC
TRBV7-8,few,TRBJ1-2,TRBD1,CASSLSWDSYGYTF,TGTGCCAGCAGCTTATCCTGGGACAGCTATGGCTACACCTTC
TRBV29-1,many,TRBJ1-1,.,CSVARGTEAFF,TGCAGCGTTGCAAGGGGCACTGAAGCTTTCTTT
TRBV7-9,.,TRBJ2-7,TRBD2,CASSPPGLAGAEQYF,TGCGCCAGCAGCCCTCCGGGACTAGCGGGGGCTGAGCAGTACTTC
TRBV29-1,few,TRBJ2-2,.,CSVARGATGELFF,TGCAGCGTTGCTAGGGGCGCCACCGGGGAGCTGTTTTTT
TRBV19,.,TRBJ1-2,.,CASSISGSEHYGYTF,TGTGCCAGTAGTATAAGTGGCAGCGAACACTATGGCTACACCTTC
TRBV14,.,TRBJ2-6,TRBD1,CASSQWNRGLAGANVLTF,TGTGCCAGCAGCCAATGGAACAGGGGGCTTGCTGGGGCCAACGTCCTGACTTTC